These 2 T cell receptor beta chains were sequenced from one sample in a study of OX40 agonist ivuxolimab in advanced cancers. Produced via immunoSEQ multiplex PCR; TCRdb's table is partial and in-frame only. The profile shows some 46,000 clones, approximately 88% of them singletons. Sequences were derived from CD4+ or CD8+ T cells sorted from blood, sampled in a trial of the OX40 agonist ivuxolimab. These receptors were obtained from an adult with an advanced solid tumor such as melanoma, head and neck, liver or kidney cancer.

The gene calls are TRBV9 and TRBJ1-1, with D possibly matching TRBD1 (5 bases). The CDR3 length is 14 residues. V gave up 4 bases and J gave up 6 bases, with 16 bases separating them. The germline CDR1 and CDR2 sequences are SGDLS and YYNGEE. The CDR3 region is CASSPWGSMAEAFF. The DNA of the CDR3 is TGTGCCAGCAGCCCCTGGGGGTCCATGGCTGAAGCTTTCTTT.

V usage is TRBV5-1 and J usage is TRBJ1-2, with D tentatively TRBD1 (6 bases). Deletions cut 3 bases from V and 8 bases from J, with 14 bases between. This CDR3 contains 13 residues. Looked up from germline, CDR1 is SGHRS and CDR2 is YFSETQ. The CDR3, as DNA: TGCGCCAGCAGCTCCTTGGGGGGGCGAGGCTACACCTTC. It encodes CASSSLGGRGYTF.